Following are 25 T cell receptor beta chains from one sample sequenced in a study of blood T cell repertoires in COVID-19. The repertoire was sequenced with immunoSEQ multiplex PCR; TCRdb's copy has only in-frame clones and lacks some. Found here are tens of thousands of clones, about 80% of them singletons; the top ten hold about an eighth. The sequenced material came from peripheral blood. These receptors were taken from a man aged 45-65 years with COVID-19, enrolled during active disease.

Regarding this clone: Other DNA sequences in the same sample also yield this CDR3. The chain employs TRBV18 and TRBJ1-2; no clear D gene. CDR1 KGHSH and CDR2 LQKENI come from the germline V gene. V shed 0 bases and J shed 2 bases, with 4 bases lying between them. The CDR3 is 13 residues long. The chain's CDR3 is CASSPPSNYGYTF. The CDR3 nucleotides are TGTGCCAGCTCACCACCGTCGAACTATGGCTACACCTTC. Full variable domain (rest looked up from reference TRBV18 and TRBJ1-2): NAGVMQNPRHLVRRRGQEARLRCSPMKGHSHVYWYRQLPEEGLKFMVYLQKENIIDESGMPKERFSAEFPKEGPSILRIQQVVRGDSAAYFCASSPPSNYGYTFGSGTRLTVV.

CDR3 bases: TGCGCCAGCAGCCAAGATCGGAGGGGGCGGTCCAATGAGCAGTTCTTC. It codes for CASSQDRRGRSNEQFF. This chain links TRBV4-1 with TRBJ2-1; tentative D call: TRBD1 (7 bases). The CDR3 covers 16 residues. The germline V gene encodes CDR1 MGHRA and CDR2 YSYEKL. The V end lost 0 bases, the J end lost 6 bases, and 15 bases lay between the germline ends.

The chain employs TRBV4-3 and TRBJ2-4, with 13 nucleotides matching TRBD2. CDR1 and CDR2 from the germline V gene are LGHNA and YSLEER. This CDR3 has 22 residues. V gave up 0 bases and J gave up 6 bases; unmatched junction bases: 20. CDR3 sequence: CASSQEFRGLAGSQFRGNIQYF. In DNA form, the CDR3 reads TGCGCCAGCAGCCAAGAGTTCCGGGGACTAGCGGGGTCCCAATTTCGGGGAAACATTCAGTACTTC.

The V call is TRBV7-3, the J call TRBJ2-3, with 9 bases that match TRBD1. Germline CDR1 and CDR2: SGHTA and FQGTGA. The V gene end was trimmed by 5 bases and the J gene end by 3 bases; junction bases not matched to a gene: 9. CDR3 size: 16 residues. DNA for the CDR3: TGTGCCAGCAGCCCCCACAGGGGGCGTTGGACAGATACGCAGTATTTT. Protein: CASSPHRGRWTDTQYF.

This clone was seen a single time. CDR3 amino acids: CASSRAGETQYF. CDR3 in DNA: TGCGCCAGCAGTCGGGCGGGGGAGACCCAGTACTTC. The chain joins TRBV23-1 to TRBJ2-5; TRBD2 might be the D (6 bases). Being an ORF, TRBV23-1 has a function that is uncertain. V was clipped by 4 bases and J by 5 bases, with 8 bases between them. The CDR3 loop spans 12 amino acids.

CDR3 DNA: TGTGCCAGCAGTTTTGGCAACTACAATGAGCAGTTCTTC. Protein sequence: CASSFGNYNEQFF. The V call is TRBV12-3 or TRBV12-4, the J call TRBJ2-1; D ambiguous. This CDR3 is built from 13 residues. V was cut by 3 bases and J by 3 bases, with 6 bases left in between.

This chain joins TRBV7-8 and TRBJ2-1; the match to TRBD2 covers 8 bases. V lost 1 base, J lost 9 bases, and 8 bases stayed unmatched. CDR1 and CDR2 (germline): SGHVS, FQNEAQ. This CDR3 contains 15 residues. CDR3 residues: CASSLVETGGPEQFF. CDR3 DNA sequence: TGTGCCAGCAGCTTAGTTGAAACGGGGGGGCCTGAGCAGTTCTTC.

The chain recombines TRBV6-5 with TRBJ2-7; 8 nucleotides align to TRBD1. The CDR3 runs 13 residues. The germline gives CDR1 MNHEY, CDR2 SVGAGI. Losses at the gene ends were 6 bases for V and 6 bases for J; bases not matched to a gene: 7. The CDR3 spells CASRGQGVGEQYF. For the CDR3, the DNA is TGTGCCAGCAGAGGACAGGGCGTCGGCGAGCAGTACTTC.

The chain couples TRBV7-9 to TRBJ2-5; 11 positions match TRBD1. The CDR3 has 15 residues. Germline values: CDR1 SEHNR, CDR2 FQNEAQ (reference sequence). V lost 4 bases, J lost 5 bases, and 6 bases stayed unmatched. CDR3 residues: CASSSGQGAFETQYF. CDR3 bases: TGTGCCAGCAGCTCCGGACAGGGGGCTTTTGAGACCCAGTACTTC.

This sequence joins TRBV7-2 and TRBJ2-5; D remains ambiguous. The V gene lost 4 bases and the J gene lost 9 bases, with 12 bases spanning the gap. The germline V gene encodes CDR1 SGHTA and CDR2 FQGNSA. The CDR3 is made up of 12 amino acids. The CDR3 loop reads CASSSPLLAQYF. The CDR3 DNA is TGTGCCAGCAGCTCACCGCTACTTGCCCAGTACTTC. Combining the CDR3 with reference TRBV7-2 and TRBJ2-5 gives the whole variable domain GAGVSQSPSNKVTEKGKDVELRCDPISGHTALYWYRQSLGQGLEFLIYFQGNSAPDKSGLPSDRFSAERTGGSVSTLTIQRTQQEDSAVYLCASSSPLLAQYFGPGTRLLVL.

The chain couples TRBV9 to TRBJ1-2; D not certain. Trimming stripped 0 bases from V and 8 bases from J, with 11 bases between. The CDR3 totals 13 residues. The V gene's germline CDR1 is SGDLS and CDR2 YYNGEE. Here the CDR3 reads CASSVGSRRGYTF. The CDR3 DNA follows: TGTGCCAGCAGCGTAGGATCACGCAGGGGCTACACCTTC.

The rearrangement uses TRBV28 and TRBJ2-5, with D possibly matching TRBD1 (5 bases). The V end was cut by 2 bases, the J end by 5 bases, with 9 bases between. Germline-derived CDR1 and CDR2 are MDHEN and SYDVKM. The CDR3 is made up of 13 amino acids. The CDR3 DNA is TGTGCCAGCAGTTTACAGGGCCAGGAGACCCAGTACTTC. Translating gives CASSLQGQETQYF.

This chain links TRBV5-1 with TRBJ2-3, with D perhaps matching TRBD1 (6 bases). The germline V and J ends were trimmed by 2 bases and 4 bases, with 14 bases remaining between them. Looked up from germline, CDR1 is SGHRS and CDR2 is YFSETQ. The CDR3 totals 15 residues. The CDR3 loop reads CASSFNGEGADTQYF. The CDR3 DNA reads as TGCGCCAGCAGCTTCAACGGCGAGGGGGCAGATACGCAGTATTTT. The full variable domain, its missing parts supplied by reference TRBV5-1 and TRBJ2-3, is KAGVTQTPRYLIKTRGQQVTLSCSPISGHRSVSWYQQTPGQGLQFLFEYFSETQRNKGNFPGRFSGRQFSNSRSEMNVSTLELGDSALYLCASSFNGEGADTQYFGPGTRLTVL.

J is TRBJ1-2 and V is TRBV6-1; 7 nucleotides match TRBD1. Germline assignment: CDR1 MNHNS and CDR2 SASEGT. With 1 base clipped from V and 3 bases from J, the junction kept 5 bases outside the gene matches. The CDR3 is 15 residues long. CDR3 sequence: CASSEGRGGDYGYTF. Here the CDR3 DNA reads TGTGCCAGCAGTGAAGGAAGAGGGGGCGACTATGGCTACACCTTC.

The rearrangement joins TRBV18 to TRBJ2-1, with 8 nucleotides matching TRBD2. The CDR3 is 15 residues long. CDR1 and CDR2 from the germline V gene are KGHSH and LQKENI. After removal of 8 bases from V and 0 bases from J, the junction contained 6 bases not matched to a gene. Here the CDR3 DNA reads TGTGCCAGCGCTGTTCGGGAGGGCTCCTACAATGAGCAGTTCTTC. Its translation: CASAVREGSYNEQFF.

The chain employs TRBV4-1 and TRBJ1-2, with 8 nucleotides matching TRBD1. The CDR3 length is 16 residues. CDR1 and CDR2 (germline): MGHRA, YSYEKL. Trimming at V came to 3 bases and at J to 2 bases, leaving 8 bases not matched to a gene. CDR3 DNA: TGCGCCAGCAGCCATAGCTACCAGGGGGCCAACTATGGCTACACCTTC. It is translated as CASSHSYQGANYGYTF.

The CDR3 DNA reads as TGTGCCAGCTTACTAGCGGCCTCCCAAGAGACCCAGTACTTC. Its translation is CASLLAASQETQYF. J is TRBJ2-5 and V is TRBV2, with TRBD2 matching 8 bases. Germline-derived CDR1 and CDR2 are SNHLY and FYNNEI. Trimming at V came to 8 bases and at J to 1 base, leaving 6 bases not matched to a gene. The CDR3 spans 14 residues.

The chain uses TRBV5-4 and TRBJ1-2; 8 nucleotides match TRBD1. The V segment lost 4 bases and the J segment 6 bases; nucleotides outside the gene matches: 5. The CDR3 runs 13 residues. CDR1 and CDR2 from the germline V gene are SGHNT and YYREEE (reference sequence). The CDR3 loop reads CASSLDRADGYTF. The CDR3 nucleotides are TGTGCCAGCAGCCTGGACAGGGCGGATGGCTACACCTTC.

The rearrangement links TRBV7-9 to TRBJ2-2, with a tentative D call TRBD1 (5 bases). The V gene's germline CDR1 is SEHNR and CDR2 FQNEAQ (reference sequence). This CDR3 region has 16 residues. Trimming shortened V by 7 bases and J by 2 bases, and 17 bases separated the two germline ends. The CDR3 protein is CASIYGGAGNTGELFF. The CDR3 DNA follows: TGTGCCAGCATCTACGGTGGGGCAGGAAACACCGGGGAGCTGTTTTTT. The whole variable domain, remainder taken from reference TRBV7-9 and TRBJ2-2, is DTGVSQNPRHKITKRGQNVTFRCDPISEHNRLYWYRQTLGQGPEFLTYFQNEAQLEKSRLLSDRFSAERPKGSFSTLEIQRTEQGDSAMYLCASIYGGAGNTGELFFGEGSRLTVL.

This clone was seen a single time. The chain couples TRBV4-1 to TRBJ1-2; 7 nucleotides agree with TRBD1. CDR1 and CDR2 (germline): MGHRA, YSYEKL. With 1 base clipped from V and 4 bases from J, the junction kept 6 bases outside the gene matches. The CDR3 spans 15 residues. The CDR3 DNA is TGCGCCAGCAGCCAAGTCTTGACAGGGCTCTATGGCTACACCTTC. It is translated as CASSQVLTGLYGYTF.

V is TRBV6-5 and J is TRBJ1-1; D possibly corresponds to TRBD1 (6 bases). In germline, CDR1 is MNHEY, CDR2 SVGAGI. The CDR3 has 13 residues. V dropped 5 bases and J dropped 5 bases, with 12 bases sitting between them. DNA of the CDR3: TGTGCCAGCAGTAACAGGGTCGGGACTGAAGCTTTCTTT. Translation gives CASSNRVGTEAFF.

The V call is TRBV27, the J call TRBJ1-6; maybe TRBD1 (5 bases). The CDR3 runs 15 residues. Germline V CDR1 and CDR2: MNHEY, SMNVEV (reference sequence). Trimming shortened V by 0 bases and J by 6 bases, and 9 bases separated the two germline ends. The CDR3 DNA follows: TGTGCCAGCAGTTTATCCAGGGTGGGTAATTCACCCCTCCACTTT. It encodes CASSLSRVGNSPLHF.

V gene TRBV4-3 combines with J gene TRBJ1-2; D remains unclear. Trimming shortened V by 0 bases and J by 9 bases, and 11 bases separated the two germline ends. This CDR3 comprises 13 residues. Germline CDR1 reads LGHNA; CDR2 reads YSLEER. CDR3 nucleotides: TGCGCCAGCAGCCAAGATCCTGGGGAGAGCTACACCTTC. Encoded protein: CASSQDPGESYTF.

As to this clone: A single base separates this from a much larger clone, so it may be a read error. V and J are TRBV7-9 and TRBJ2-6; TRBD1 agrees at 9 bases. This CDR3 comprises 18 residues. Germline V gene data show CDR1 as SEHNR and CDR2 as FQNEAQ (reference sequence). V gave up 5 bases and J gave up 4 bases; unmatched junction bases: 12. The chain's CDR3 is CASSQPGQGIWGANVLTF. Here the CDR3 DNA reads TGTGCCAGCAGCCAACCGGGACAGGGTATTTGGGGGGCCAACGTCCTGACTTTC.

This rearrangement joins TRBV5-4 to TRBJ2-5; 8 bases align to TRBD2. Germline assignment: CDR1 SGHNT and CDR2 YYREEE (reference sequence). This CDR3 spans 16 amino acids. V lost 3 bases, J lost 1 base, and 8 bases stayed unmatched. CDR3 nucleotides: TGTGCCAGCAGCTCACGCCAGCGGGGGAGCCAAGAGACCCAGTACTTC. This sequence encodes CASSSRQRGSQETQYF. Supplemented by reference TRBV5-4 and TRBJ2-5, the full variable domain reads ETGVTQSPTHLIKTRGQQVTLRCSSQSGHNTVSWYQQALGQGPQFIFQYYREEENGRGNFPPRFSGLQFPNYSSELNVNALELDDSALYLCASSSRQRGSQETQYFGPGTRLLVL.